Here is one T cell receptor (beta chain) with its context. What this receptor recognizes is not known. Nothing much larger sits one base from this clone, and base qualities are not available. Trimming takes 3 bases off V and 4 bases off J; junction bases not matched to a gene: 17. The CDR3 runs 18 amino acids, cysteine and phenylalanine included. Of all the DNA, just the CDR3 is kept, 54 bases in frame from base 1. Per the germline V gene (reference sequence), LNHDA is the CDR1 and SQIVND is the CDR2. These data belong to a study of lymphopenia after photon versus proton radiotherapy (dated by TCRdb to between 2019 and 2020). Turning to the overall study: The study compared the immunological effects of photon versus proton radiation therapy in patients with gastrointestinal tumors who developed high-grade lymphopenia. The 20 patients in the cohort had gastrointestinal tumors, were treated with either photon or proton therapy, and subsequently developed lymphopenia. The goal of the study was to describe how the two radiation modalities differ in their effects on the immune system.

Library prep was done by the immunoSEQ multiplex PCR assay. T cell repertoires were profiled by deep sequencing of rearranged TCR beta loci, alongside multiparametric flow cytometry. TCRdb re-hosts the immuneACCESS table, in-frame sequences only. Its copies lack some clones; in the studies checked, an unresolved V gene accounts for under half of them, and the cause for the rest is not known. The sample table records tens of thousands of clones; around 90% of these occur just once. The ten largest clones capture approximately 9.4% of the sample. Paper-wide results and their limitations: During treatment, patients who received proton therapy stayed relatively stable, whereas patients who received photon therapy lost naive T cells and TCR diversity and gained effector/memory populations. The survival association was examined only in patients who died, and the authors described better survival with proton therapy as a possibility, not as a demonstrated result. After the lymphocyte count nadir, oligoclonal expansion, especially of CD8+ Temra cells, was observed in photon-treated repertoires, and the drop in diversity was driven by this expansion. Across the cohort, an inverse correlation was found between a larger post-nadir drop in TCR diversity and overall survival time among patients who died.

Rearrangement joined TRBV19 to TRBJ1-1; a stretch of 7 junction bases matches TRBD1. This TCR was recovered from a woman aged 70-85 years with pancreatic cancer. Some clones in this sample may be carry-over from other donors' samples. Sequenced here: peripheral blood, sampled from a patient treated with proton-based radiotherapy. This receptor carries the CDR3 CASSIAWGANNRGTEAFF. The nucleotides are TGTGCCAGTAGTATCGCCTGGGGGGCTAACAACAGGGGCACTGAAGCTTTCTTT.